Listed below are T cell receptor beta chains from one sample, sequenced in a study of blood T cell repertoires in COVID-19. The protocol was immunoSEQ multiplex PCR, while the TCRdb copy is restricted to in-frame clones and leaves out a portion. Here the sample spans over 120,000 clones, approximately 86% being singletons. Sequenced: peripheral blood. These receptors all come from a man aged 65-85 years with acute or convalescent COVID-19. CDR3s include the opening cysteine and the closing phenylalanine or tryptophan. Fields, in order: J gene, CDR3 length, D gene, V gene, clone size, CDR3 DNA, CDR3 protein. A D gene is named only where the DNA matches it firmly. The size of a clone is reported for some rows only, either as once, few or many, or as a class for expanded clones.

J gene: TRBJ2-1; CDR3 length: 15; D gene: .; V gene: TRBV29-1; clone size: .; CDR3 DNA: TGCAGCGTTGTCCGGGACACTGGGACCCACAATGAGCAGTTCTTC; CDR3 protein: CSVVRDTGTHNEQFF
J gene: TRBJ2-2; CDR3 length: 15; D gene: TRBD2; V gene: TRBV7-3; clone size: .; CDR3 DNA: TGTGCCAGCAGCTCCCTAGCGGGGACCACCGGGGAGCTGTTTTTT; CDR3 protein: CASSSLAGTTGELFF
J gene: TRBJ1-5; CDR3 length: 17; D gene: TRBD1; V gene: TRBV14; clone size: .; CDR3 DNA: TGTGCCAGCAGCCAGGGGACAGGGGAGGTTGGCAATCAGCCCCAGCATTTT; CDR3 protein: CASSQGTGEVGNQPQHF
J gene: TRBJ2-5; CDR3 length: 15; D gene: .; V gene: TRBV5-1; clone size: .; CDR3 DNA: TGCGCCAGCAGCTTGGCACCCGGCGGAGCGGAGACCCAGTACTTC; CDR3 protein: CASSLAPGGAETQYF
J gene: TRBJ2-1; CDR3 length: 14; D gene: .; V gene: TRBV24-1; clone size: .; CDR3 DNA: TGTGCCACCAGTGATTTGGCGGCCCACAATGAGCAGTTCTTC; CDR3 protein: CATSDLAAHNEQFF
J gene: TRBJ1-5; CDR3 length: 15; D gene: TRBD1; V gene: TRBV7-2; clone size: few; CDR3 DNA: TGTGCCAGCAGCTTGTTGGGACAGGCGGGTCAGCCCCAGCATTTT; CDR3 protein: CASSLLGQAGQPQHF
J gene: TRBJ1-5; CDR3 length: 13; D gene: .; V gene: TRBV27; clone size: .; CDR3 DNA: TGTGCCAGCAGTTTACCGGGGGGCCAGCCCCAGCATTTT; CDR3 protein: CASSLPGGQPQHF
J gene: TRBJ1-5; CDR3 length: 14; D gene: .; V gene: TRBV2; clone size: .; CDR3 DNA: TGTGCCAGCAGTGAAGAGGCAGGCCCTCAGCCCCAGCATTTT; CDR3 protein: CASSEEAGPQPQHF
J gene: TRBJ1-2; CDR3 length: 14; D gene: .; V gene: TRBV3-1/TRBV3-2; clone size: .; CDR3 DNA: TGTGCCAGCAGCCAAGGCCGGGGATTATACGGCTACACCTTC; CDR3 protein: CASSQGRGLYGYTF
J gene: TRBJ2-5; CDR3 length: 15; D gene: TRBD2; V gene: TRBV19; clone size: .; CDR3 DNA: TGTGCCAGTAGTTCATTAGCGGGAGGTAAAGAGACCCAGTACTTC; CDR3 protein: CASSSLAGGKETQYF
J gene: TRBJ2-3; CDR3 length: 19; D gene: TRBD2; V gene: TRBV4-1; clone size: .; CDR3 DNA: TGCGCCAGCAGCCAAGATGTTGCTAGCGGGAGCTGGAGCACAGATACGCAGTATTTT; CDR3 protein: CASSQDVASGSWSTDTQYF
J gene: TRBJ2-3; CDR3 length: 13; D gene: .; V gene: TRBV2; clone size: .; CDR3 DNA: TGTGCCAGCTCCAGCGACCGCACAGATACGCAGTATTTT; CDR3 protein: CASSSDRTDTQYF
J gene: TRBJ1-2; CDR3 length: 14; D gene: .; V gene: TRBV29-1; clone size: .; CDR3 DNA: TGCAGCGTTGCCCCAGACATCTCTAACTATGGCTACACCTTC; CDR3 protein: CSVAPDISNYGYTF
J gene: TRBJ2-7; CDR3 length: 14; D gene: .; V gene: TRBV28; clone size: .; CDR3 DNA: TGTGCCAGCAGCCCTCCGGGACATACCTACGAGCAGTACTTC; CDR3 protein: CASSPPGHTYEQYF
J gene: TRBJ2-6; CDR3 length: 19; D gene: TRBD1; V gene: TRBV9; clone size: .; CDR3 DNA: TGTGCCAGCAGCGTAGCGATGGACAGGGCATACTCTGGGGCCAACGTCCTGACTTTC; CDR3 protein: CASSVAMDRAYSGANVLTF
J gene: TRBJ2-2; CDR3 length: 15; D gene: TRBD1; V gene: TRBV19; clone size: .; CDR3 DNA: TGTGCCAGTAGTATAGACAGGGGGTTCACCGGGGAGCTGTTTTTT; CDR3 protein: CASSIDRGFTGELFF
J gene: TRBJ2-7; CDR3 length: 16; D gene: TRBD2; V gene: TRBV4-2; clone size: .; CDR3 DNA: TGTGCCAGCAGCCAAGATCGGGGTAGCGGGGCGGGCGAGCAGTACTTC; CDR3 protein: CASSQDRGSGAGEQYF
J gene: TRBJ2-2; CDR3 length: 16; D gene: .; V gene: TRBV28; clone size: .; CDR3 DNA: TGTGCCAGCAGCTCTGGGGGGACTGCGGGGACCGGGGAGCTGTTTTTT; CDR3 protein: CASSSGGTAGTGELFF
J gene: TRBJ2-7; CDR3 length: 13; D gene: .; V gene: TRBV30; clone size: .; CDR3 DNA: TGTGCCTGGAGTGGGCAGGGCATGGGGGAGCAGTACTTC; CDR3 protein: CAWSGQGMGEQYF
J gene: TRBJ2-7; CDR3 length: 13; D gene: .; V gene: TRBV2; clone size: .; CDR3 DNA: TGTGCCAGCCGGAAGAGGAGGGTCAACGAGCAGTACTTC; CDR3 protein: CASRKRRVNEQYF
J gene: TRBJ1-6; CDR3 length: 16; D gene: TRBD1; V gene: TRBV2; clone size: few; CDR3 DNA: TGTGCCAGCAGCCGGGACAGCCAACTCAGTAGTTCACCCCTCCACTTT; CDR3 protein: CASSRDSQLSSSPLHF
J gene: TRBJ1-1; CDR3 length: 16; D gene: .; V gene: TRBV7-2; clone size: .; CDR3 DNA: TGTGCCAGCAGCTTAGTCAGGGTAGGTCAGGGCACTGAAGCTTTCTTT; CDR3 protein: CASSLVRVGQGTEAFF
J gene: TRBJ1-1; CDR3 length: 14; D gene: .; V gene: TRBV19; clone size: .; CDR3 DNA: TGTGCCAGTAGTATCCAGGTTCTGAACACTGAAGCTTTCTTT; CDR3 protein: CASSIQVLNTEAFF
J gene: TRBJ2-7; CDR3 length: 15; D gene: .; V gene: TRBV10-3; clone size: once; CDR3 DNA: TGTGCCATCAGTGAGGTCGTCCGCAAGCCAGGCGAGCAGTACTTC; CDR3 protein: CAISEVVRKPGEQYF
J gene: TRBJ2-7; CDR3 length: 14; D gene: TRBD1; V gene: TRBV7-3; clone size: .; CDR3 DNA: TGTGCCAGCAGCTTCAGGGGGCACGCCGACGAGCAGTACTTC; CDR3 protein: CASSFRGHADEQYF
J gene: TRBJ2-1; CDR3 length: 14; D gene: TRBD2; V gene: TRBV5-6; clone size: .; CDR3 DNA: TGTGCCAGCGGCTCTTTAGCGGGGGGTGGTGAGCAGTTCTTC; CDR3 protein: CASGSLAGGGEQFF
J gene: TRBJ2-5; CDR3 length: 13; D gene: TRBD1; V gene: TRBV3-1/TRBV3-2; clone size: .; CDR3 DNA: TGTGCCAGCAGGCTTACAGGGGAGGAGACCCAGTACTTC; CDR3 protein: CASRLTGEETQYF
J gene: TRBJ2-7; CDR3 length: 16; D gene: TRBD2; V gene: TRBV4-1; clone size: .; CDR3 DNA: TGCGCCAGCAGCCAAGAGGGGGCGGGAGGGCCTGACGAGCAGTACTTC; CDR3 protein: CASSQEGAGGPDEQYF
J gene: TRBJ1-3; CDR3 length: 15; D gene: .; V gene: TRBV2; clone size: .; CDR3 DNA: TGTGCCAGCAGTGGGACATTAGCCTCTGGAAACACCATATATTTT; CDR3 protein: CASSGTLASGNTIYF
J gene: TRBJ2-2; CDR3 length: 14; D gene: .; V gene: TRBV2; clone size: .; CDR3 DNA: TGTGCCAGCCGAACACCTTCGAACACCGGGGAGCTGTTTTTT; CDR3 protein: CASRTPSNTGELFF
J gene: TRBJ1-6; CDR3 length: 17; D gene: TRBD1; V gene: TRBV19; clone size: .; CDR3 DNA: TGTGCCAGTTCGCCTACAGGGGTAGGGTCCTATAATTCACCCCTCCACTTT; CDR3 protein: CASSPTGVGSYNSPLHF
J gene: TRBJ2-5; CDR3 length: 14; D gene: TRBD1; V gene: TRBV20-1; clone size: .; CDR3 DNA: TGCAGTGCTAGTCAAGGACAGGCCCAAGAGACCCAGTACTTC; CDR3 protein: CSASQGQAQETQYF
J gene: TRBJ2-3; CDR3 length: 16; D gene: TRBD2; V gene: TRBV5-1; clone size: .; CDR3 DNA: TGCGCCAGCAGCTCCCGACTAGCGGGGGCCACAGATACGCAGTATTTT; CDR3 protein: CASSSRLAGATDTQYF
J gene: TRBJ1-1; CDR3 length: 13; D gene: TRBD1; V gene: TRBV14; clone size: .; CDR3 DNA: TGTGCCAGCACGACAGGGGGCAAGACTGAAGCTTTCTTT; CDR3 protein: CASTTGGKTEAFF
J gene: TRBJ1-4; CDR3 length: 15; D gene: .; V gene: TRBV4-1; clone size: .; CDR3 DNA: TGCGCCAGCAGCCAGGGCGAAAGGACTAATGAAAAACTGTTTTTT; CDR3 protein: CASSQGERTNEKLFF
J gene: TRBJ2-2; CDR3 length: 16; D gene: .; V gene: TRBV5-1; clone size: once; CDR3 DNA: TGCGCCAGCAGCCCTGGAGGGCTATCGAACACCGGGGAGCTGTTTTTT; CDR3 protein: CASSPGGLSNTGELFF
J gene: TRBJ2-3; CDR3 length: 12; D gene: .; V gene: TRBV5-1; clone size: .; CDR3 DNA: TGCGCCAGCAGCACACACACAGATACGCAGTATTTT; CDR3 protein: CASSTHTDTQYF
J gene: TRBJ2-5; CDR3 length: 13; D gene: .; V gene: TRBV5-1; clone size: .; CDR3 DNA: TGCGCCAGCAGCTTGCAGGGACAAGAGACCCAGTACTTC; CDR3 protein: CASSLQGQETQYF
J gene: TRBJ1-6; CDR3 length: 18; D gene: .; V gene: TRBV2; clone size: .; CDR3 DNA: TGTGCCAGCAGGCGTCAGGGGCCAACCTACGATAATAATTCACCCCTCCACTTT; CDR3 protein: CASRRQGPTYDNNSPLHF
J gene: TRBJ1-1; CDR3 length: 14; D gene: TRBD1; V gene: TRBV18; clone size: once; CDR3 DNA: TGTGCCAGCTCACTCACAGGGGGTCGGACTGAAGCTTTCTTT; CDR3 protein: CASSLTGGRTEAFF
J gene: TRBJ1-2; CDR3 length: 13; D gene: TRBD1; V gene: TRBV5-1; clone size: .; CDR3 DNA: TGCGCCAGCAGCTTGCCCGGACAGGGATCGAGGACCTTC; CDR3 protein: CASSLPGQGSRTF
J gene: TRBJ1-2; CDR3 length: 22; D gene: .; V gene: TRBV7-2; clone size: once; CDR3 DNA: TGTGCCAGCAGCTTAGCACTTAAGAACGACGCAAAACGGCCCGGAGTGCACTATGGCTACACCTTC; CDR3 protein: CASSLALKNDAKRPGVHYGYTF